This T cell receptor (beta chain) was found in a study of response to subunit inactivated influenza vaccine. As for this clonotype: Its target is not known.

The CDR3 spans 14 residues. Germline V gene sequence: CDR1 SEHNR, CDR2 FQNEAQ (reference sequence). V lost 3 bases and J 7 bases, leaving 15 bases between the germline ends. TCRdb redid the calling of the RT-PCR reads with MiXCR, one entry per CDR3 protein. Among over 750,000 distinct CDR3 sequences listed, roughly 20% were seen once. Notes on the study in general: Each seasonal flu vaccination may recruit only limited new T cells, authors suggested.

Sample: PBMCs from blood, taken more than 4 days after vaccination. The clonotype originates from a man between 45 and 60 years old who received an inactivated influenza vaccine. The chain links TRBV7-9 to TRBJ1-2; no clear D. CDR3 bases: TGTGCCAGCAGCTTTGACGGGGTGTGGAGTGGCTACACCTTC. Translated, it gives CASSFDGVWSGYTF.